Presented here are 13 T cell receptor beta chains from one specimen sequenced in a study of shared clonotypes between healthy human individuals. Using immunoSEQ multiplex PCR, the repertoire was profiled, and TCRdb retains in-frame clones only, with some absent. The sample consists of some 2,400,000 clones, approximately 95% of them appearing once. Input material: naive CD4+ T cells sorted from blood. Noted subset: CD45RA+ positively selected. The receptors were gathered from a man between 18 and 35 years old in good health.

The genes are TRBV5-8 and TRBJ1-6; 7 bases are shared with TRBD1. This CDR3 is 15 amino acids long. J lost 3 bases, V lost 7 bases, and 7 bases had no gene match. Germline V lookup: CDR1 SGHTS, CDR2 YDEGEE. The CDR3 nucleotides read TGTGCCAGCGCCAGGGGGACGGACTATAATTCACCCCTCCACTTT. Amino acid sequence: CASARGTDYNSPLHF.

The chain links TRBV6-1 to TRBJ2-1; 8 bases are shared with TRBD1. Germline V gene data show CDR1 as MNHNS and CDR2 as SASEGT. The CDR3 spans 13 residues. V dropped 4 bases and J dropped 8; count of bases not matched to a gene: 4. The CDR3 region has the DNA TGTGCCAGCAGTGGCAACAGGGGGTATGAGCAGTTCTTC. Its translation: CASSGNRGYEQFF.

This clone has more than one count but fewer than ten. CDR3 DNA: TGTGCCAGCAGCTTAGCGGAATATTCACCCCTCCACTTT. It specifies CASSLAEYSPLHF. The chain uses TRBV7-6 and TRBJ1-6; D uncertain. V was shortened by 0 bases and J by 8 bases, with 5 bases between the two germline ends. Looked up from germline, CDR1 is SGHVS and CDR2 is FNYEAQ. The CDR3 is made up of 13 amino acids.

The genes are TRBV11-2 and TRBJ2-5, with 9 bases fitting TRBD2. Trimming at V came to 5 bases and at J to 3 bases, leaving 10 bases not matched to a gene. This CDR3 has 16 amino acids. In germline, CDR1 is SGHAT, CDR2 FQNNGV. CDR3 sequence (DNA): TGTGCCAGCAGCCCCCGACGGCGGGGGGGGGAAGAGACCCAGTACTTC. Its protein is CASSPRRRGGEETQYF.

The genes are TRBV7-6 and TRBJ1-4; D is possibly TRBD1 (6 bases). The CDR3 has 14 amino acids. The germline gives CDR1 SGHVS, CDR2 FNYEAQ. V shed 1 base and J shed 7 bases, with 10 bases lying between them. For the CDR3, the DNA is TGTGCCAGCAGCTTAGGGCAGGGGCCTGAAAAACTGTTTTTT. Its translation: CASSLGQGPEKLFF. Based on the CDR3 plus reference TRBV7-6 and TRBJ1-4, the full variable domain is GAGVSQSPRYKVTKRGQDVALRCDPISGHVSLYWYRQALGQGPEFLTYFNYEAQQDKSGLPNDRFSAERPEGSISTLTIQRTEQRDSAMYRCASSLGQGPEKLFFGSGTQLSVL.

V usage is TRBV11-2 and J usage is TRBJ2-2, with D possibly matching TRBD2 (6 bases). CDR3 size: 17 residues. Trimming left V 5 bases short and J 2 bases short, with 18 bases between. Germline CDR1 and CDR2: SGHAT and FQNNGV. CDR3 bases: TGTGCCAGCAGCAATAAATTGGGGAGGCCTAACACCGGGGAGCTGTTTTTT. This sequence encodes CASSNKLGRPNTGELFF. Full variable domain (missing parts from reference TRBV11-2 and TRBJ2-2): EAGVAQSPRYKIIEKRQSVAFWCNPISGHATLYWYQQILGQGPKLLIQFQNNGVVDDSQLPKDRFSAERLKGVDSTLKIQPAKLEDSAVYLCASSNKLGRPNTGELFFGEGSRLTVL.

The chain employs TRBV30 and TRBJ2-2, with 10 bases lining up with TRBD2. With V trimmed by 4 bases and J by 4 bases, 6 bases remained unmatched. There are 15 residues in the CDR3. Germline CDR1 reads GTSNPN; CDR2 reads SVGIG (reference sequence). The DNA of the CDR3 is TGTGCCTGGATTCCTAGCGGGAGCGGCACCGGGGAGCTGTTTTTT. It codes for CAWIPSGSGTGELFF.

CDR3: CASSLFWGAKKPQHF. CDR3 in DNA: TGTGCCAGCAGTTTATTCTGGGGGGCTAAAAAGCCCCAGCATTTT. The rearrangement links TRBV28 to TRBJ1-5; TRBD1 is a possible D gene (6 bases). Germline V lookup: CDR1 MDHEN, CDR2 SYDVKM. V lost 1 base, J lost 8 bases, and 15 bases lay in between. The CDR3 is 15 residues long. Variable domain in full (rest from reference TRBV28 and TRBJ1-5): DVKVTQSSRYLVKRTGEKVFLECVQDMDHENMFWYRQDPGLGLRLIYFSYDVKMKEKGDIPEGYSVSREKKERFSLILESASTNQTSMYLCASSLFWGAKKPQHFGDGTRLSIL.

This chain joins TRBV2 and TRBJ2-1; D possibly corresponds to TRBD1 (5 bases). The germline gives CDR1 SNHLY, CDR2 FYNNEI. Trimming cost V 9 bases and J 6 bases, with 33 bases left between them. The CDR3 has 19 residues. Written as DNA, the CDR3 is TGTGCCAGTAAGGGGCTCTATGTAGATAAGCAAAGACGTATCAATGAGCAGTTCTTC. The encoded protein is CASKGLYVDKQRRINEQFF. The whole variable domain, filled in from reference TRBV2 and TRBJ2-1, reads EPEVTQTPSHQVTQMGQEVILRCVPISNHLYFYWYRQILGQKVEFLVSFYNNEISEKSEIFDDQFSVERPDGSNFTLKIRSTKLEDSAMYFCASKGLYVDKQRRINEQFFGPGTRLTVL.

This chain connects TRBV5-4 to TRBJ1-2; D remains unclear. The germline gives CDR1 SGHNT, CDR2 YYREEE (reference sequence). The CDR3 loop spans 16 amino acids. V was clipped by 4 bases and J by 0 bases, with 16 bases between them. As DNA, the CDR3 is TGTGCCAGCAGCCCGGGCTCGACAAAACCTAACTATGGCTACACCTTC. Translation: CASSPGSTKPNYGYTF.

The chain links TRBV18 to TRBJ2-1, with a possible D match to TRBD1 (5 bases). Trimming took off 5 bases at V and 6 bases at J, with 14 bases between the two ends. The CDR3 contains 14 residues. The germline gives CDR1 KGHSH, CDR2 LQKENI. The CDR3 DNA sequence: TGTGCCAGCTCATTTTTTGACAGTCTCAATGAGCAGTTCTTC. This encodes CASSFFDSLNEQFF.

V usage is TRBV4-2 and J usage is TRBJ1-2; perhaps TRBD1 as D (5 bases). Trimming removed 4 bases at V and 4 bases at J, with 22 bases between. The germline gives CDR1 LGHNA, CDR2 YNFKEQ. The CDR3 sequence is 17 residues long. In nucleotides, the CDR3 is TGTGCCAGCAGCCCCTCGGAGGTATCGCTTGGGGGCTATGGCTACACCTTC. Its translation is CASSPSEVSLGGYGYTF.

The rearrangement uses TRBV7-2 and TRBJ2-2; D is ambiguous. The CDR3 spans 13 residues. V was cut by 9 bases and J by 1 base, with 9 bases left in between. CDR1 SGHTA and CDR2 FQGNSA come from the germline V gene. The CDR3, as DNA: TGTGCCAGTCCATCGGTGAACACCGGGGAGCTGTTTTTT. This codes for CASPSVNTGELFF.